Presented here are 23 T cell receptor beta chains from one specimen sequenced in a study of T cell responses to AZD1222 COVID-19 vaccine. TCRdb's copy holds only in-frame clones and misses some; the assay was immunoSEQ multiplex PCR. The data hold 110,000 to 150,000 clones, with over 75% observed a single time. Specimen: peripheral blood, collected on day 0 of AZD1222 vaccination. The source of these receptors is an adult in good health.

In its sample, this clone was seen once. The V and J genes are TRBV2 and TRBJ2-2; TRBD2 matches at 11 bases. Germline V CDR1 and CDR2: SNHLY, FYNNEI. This CDR3 region has 17 residues. V lost 7 bases and J lost 6; bases outside the gene matches: 13. The CDR3: CASIGTSGEVGSGELFF. As DNA, the CDR3 is TGTGCCAGCATAGGGACTAGCGGAGAGGTCGGATCCGGGGAGCTGTTTTTT.

The rearrangement uses TRBV24-1 and TRBJ1-2; D gene uncertain. The ends were cut back, 5 bases at V and 10 bases at J, with 16 bases in the middle. The CDR3 consists of 13 residues. Germline loops: CDR1 KGHDR, CDR2 SFDVKD. CDR3 sequence: CATSAPGLPSYTF. DNA for the CDR3: TGTGCCACCAGTGCCCCGGGTCTCCCGTCCTACACCTTC.

This chain uses TRBV12-3 or TRBV12-4 with TRBJ2-1; 7 bases map to TRBD2. The CDR3 has 10 amino acids. The V gene end was trimmed by 9 bases and the J gene end by 8 bases; junction bases not matched to a gene: 1. The CDR3 nucleotides are TGTGCCAGGGCGGGGGATGAGCAGTTCTTC. Its translation is CARAGDEQFF.

The chain couples TRBV29-1 to TRBJ1-1; weak D call: TRBD1 (6 bases). V gave up 4 bases and J gave up 2 bases, with 17 bases separating them. The CDR3 consists of 15 residues. The germline V gene encodes CDR1 SQVTM and CDR2 ANQGSEA. The CDR3 DNA is TGCAGCGTTGTCGGGACACACCAGCCAAACACTGAAGCTTTCTTT. Translation gives CSVVGTHQPNTEAFF.

This chain uses TRBV24-1 with TRBJ2-5; the match to TRBD2 covers 8 bases. V dropped 9 bases and J dropped 2; count of bases not matched to a gene: 7. Germline assignment: CDR1 KGHDR and CDR2 SFDVKD. This CDR3 has 14 residues. Here the CDR3 reads CATEAGETQETQYF. For the CDR3, the DNA is TGTGCCACCGAAGCGGGGGAAACGCAAGAGACCCAGTACTTC.

The chain recombines TRBV6-1 with TRBJ2-3; 7 nucleotides line up with TRBD2. J gave up 1 base and V 3 bases, and 4 bases lay outside the gene matches. This CDR3 comprises 15 residues. Looked up from germline, CDR1 is MNHNS and CDR2 is SASEGT. The CDR3 DNA reads TGTGCCAGCAGTGATCGGGGGAGGGGCACAGATACGCAGTATTTT. Its protein product is CASSDRGRGTDTQYF.

The V and J genes are TRBV7-9 and TRBJ1-1; no reliable D call. Trimming took off 2 bases at V and 1 base at J, with 5 bases between the two ends. CDR1 SEHNR and CDR2 FQNEAQ come from the germline V gene (reference sequence). The CDR3 spans 13 residues. The CDR3 region has the DNA TGTGCCAGCAGCTTACGCGAGAACACTGAAGCTTTCTTT. Translated, it gives CASSLRENTEAFF.

V is TRBV27 and J is TRBJ2-5; unclear D gene. V was cut by 4 bases and J by 7 bases, with 13 bases left in between. Germline V gene sequence: CDR1 MNHEY, CDR2 SMNVEV (reference sequence). The CDR3 is 13 residues long. The DNA of the CDR3 is TGTGCCAGCAGTTCCCAGACGTGGGGGACCCAGTACTTC. It codes for CASSSQTWGTQYF.

The chain carries TRBV5-6 and TRBJ2-7; 7 nucleotides agree with TRBD1. Trimming at V came to 4 bases and at J to 5 bases, leaving 9 bases not matched to a gene. CDR1 and CDR2 from the germline V gene are SGHDT and YYEEEE. This CDR3 is built from 14 residues. CDR3 sequence: CASSGGQSFDEQYF. The CDR3 region has the DNA TGTGCCAGCAGCGGGGGACAGAGTTTCGACGAGCAGTACTTC.

This chain uses TRBV6-5 with TRBJ2-7; D is ambiguous. The CDR3 loop spans 13 amino acids. Trimming left V 8 bases short and J 2 bases short, with 13 bases between. Germline V gene data show CDR1 as MNHEY and CDR2 as SVGAGI. The CDR3 DNA is TGTGCCAGCGAAGCCAGGACCGCCTACGAGCAGTACTTC. It codes for CASEARTAYEQYF.

The gene calls are TRBV7-6 and TRBJ2-1; D might be TRBD2 (5 bases). The V end was cut by 5 bases, the J end by 3 bases, with 17 bases between. Germline V lookup: CDR1 SGHVS, CDR2 FNYEAQ. The CDR3 spans 16 residues. The CDR3 spells CASSVASRSVYNEQFF. In nucleotides, the CDR3 is TGTGCCAGCAGCGTCGCTAGCCGATCGGTCTACAATGAGCAGTTCTTC.

The V call is TRBV2, the J call TRBJ1-1; D gene ambiguous. CDR3 size: 16 residues. V shed 1 base and J shed 0 bases, with 12 bases lying between them. Germline values: CDR1 SNHLY, CDR2 FYNNEI. The CDR3 is CASSEGEGSMNTEAFF. CDR3 coding DNA: TGTGCCAGCAGTGAAGGGGAAGGGTCCATGAACACTGAAGCTTTCTTT.

The chain joins TRBV18 to TRBJ2-5, with TRBD2 as a possible D gene (5 bases). Germline CDR1 and CDR2: KGHSH and LQKENI. Trimming pared 0 bases from V and 7 bases from J, leaving 12 bases between. This CDR3 contains 14 residues. This CDR3 reads CASSPPGSAGTQYF. CDR3 in DNA: TGTGCCAGCTCACCACCCGGGTCTGCGGGGACCCAGTACTTC.

This chain links TRBV5-8 with TRBJ1-1; D may be TRBD1 (6 bases). CDR3 size: 14 residues. V lost 5 bases and J 1 base, leaving 12 bases between the germline ends. Germline V lookup: CDR1 SGHTS, CDR2 YDEGEE. The CDR3 DNA is TGTGCCAGCAGTATACAGGGTGGGAACACTGAAGCTTTCTTT. Amino acids: CASSIQGGNTEAFF. Full variable domain (outside the CDR3, taken from reference TRBV5-8 and TRBJ1-1): EAGVTQSPTHLIKTRGQQATLRCSPISGHTSVYWYQQALGLGLQFLLWYDEGEERNRGNFPPRFSGRQFPNYSSELNVNALELEDSALYLCASSIQGGNTEAFFGQGTRLTVV.

This clone was seen only once. The rearrangement uses TRBV4-1 and TRBJ2-2, with 7 bases identical to TRBD1. V was pared by 3 bases and J by 3 bases, with 7 bases of the junction left unmatched. This CDR3 is built from 16 residues. CDR1 is MGHRA and CDR2 is YSYEKL in the germline V gene. CDR3 loop: CASSHPQGLDTGELFF. CDR3 coding DNA: TGCGCCAGCAGCCACCCACAGGGGCTGGACACCGGGGAGCTGTTTTTT.

As for this clone: At one end the junction does not follow the germline gene, possibly because of a read error. The CDR3 nucleotides are TGTGCCATCAGTGAGTCGACTCGCCTAGCGGTCTTC. Its translation: CAISESTRLAVF. The gene calls are TRBV10-3 and TRBJ2-1, with 7 nucleotides matching TRBD2. Germline loops: CDR1 ENHRY, CDR2 SYGVKD. This CDR3 region has 12 residues.

In its sample, this clone was seen once. This chain joins TRBV18 and TRBJ1-1, with D uncertain. Germline V CDR1 and CDR2: KGHSH, LQKENI. CDR3 length: 13 amino acids. With 3 bases removed from V and 0 bases from J, the gap between germline ends came to 5 bases. The CDR3 here is CASSPRMNTEAFF. The CDR3 DNA is TGTGCCAGCTCACCTCGAATGAACACTGAAGCTTTCTTT.

V gene TRBV4-1 combines with J gene TRBJ1-5; possibly TRBD1 for D (5 bases). Germline V gene sequence: CDR1 MGHRA, CDR2 YSYEKL. Trimming cost V 0 bases and J 4 bases, with 10 bases left between them. CDR3 length equals 15 residues. CDR3 loop: CASSQEGHLNQPQHF. The CDR3, as DNA: TGCGCCAGCAGCCAAGAGGGGCACCTAAATCAGCCCCAGCATTTT.

The J gene is TRBJ1-5, the V gene TRBV6-5, with 8 bases matching TRBD1. V gave up 5 bases and J gave up 7 bases; unmatched junction bases: 4. This CDR3 region has 13 residues. CDR1 and CDR2 (germline): MNHEY, SVGAGI. The CDR3 nucleotides read TGTGCCAGCAGTCCTGGGACAGGACAGCCCCAGCATTTT. Its protein is CASSPGTGQPQHF.

This chain uses TRBV12-5 with TRBJ2-1, with TRBD2 matching 7 bases. V shed 7 bases, J shed 0 bases, and the junction held 9 bases outside the gene matches. Germline V gives CDR1 LGHNT, CDR2 FRNRAP. This CDR3 contains 16 residues. CDR3 residues: CASEATSASSYNEQFF. CDR3 sequence (DNA): TGTGCTAGTGAAGCCACTAGCGCAAGCTCCTACAATGAGCAGTTCTTC.

The rearrangement uses TRBV15 and TRBJ2-2; the match to TRBD2 covers 16 bases. CDR3 size: 18 residues. Germline values: CDR1 LNHNV, CDR2 YYDKDF (reference sequence). V was clipped by 6 bases and J by 4 bases; unmatched bases: 8. The CDR3 region is CATRRGLAGGLATGELFF. CDR3 DNA sequence: TGTGCCACCAGGCGGGGACTAGCGGGGGGGCTGGCCACCGGGGAGCTGTTTTTT.

The chain couples TRBV3-1 (or the pseudogene TRBV3-2) to TRBJ2-3; D is undetermined. There are 14 residues in the CDR3. CDR1 is LGHDT and CDR2 is YNNKEL in the germline V gene (reference sequence). Trimming pared 3 bases from V and 0 bases from J, leaving 7 bases between. The CDR3 here is CASSHSHSTDTQYF. CDR3 DNA sequence: TGTGCCAGCAGCCATTCACACAGCACAGATACGCAGTATTTT.

In DNA form, the CDR3 reads TGTGCCAGCAGCTCGCGTGACAGGTTTAATTCACCCCTCCACTTT. Protein: CASSSRDRFNSPLHF. This chain uses TRBV11-2 with TRBJ1-6; perhaps TRBD1 as D (6 bases). Germline V gene lookup returns CDR1 SGHAT and CDR2 FQNNGV. The CDR3 consists of 15 residues. V gave up 4 bases and J gave up 6 bases, with 13 bases separating them.